Below, one TCR beta chain is given with its context. As yet, its antigen is unknown. V lost 2 bases, J lost 3 bases, and 7 bases lay in between. CDR1 is KGHSH, CDR2 LQKENI, per germline. This CDR3 region has 13 residues. This entry belongs to a study of T cells after yellow fever vaccination. Whole-study results and caveats: Peaking on day 5 versus 15, the secondary response was faster but weaker. Abundant clonotypes from the bulk population could have been carried over as contaminants into FACS-sorted repertoires. The study re-detected most primary-vaccination clones after the booster (nearly 97% CD4, approximately 88% CD8).

They built TCR cDNA with 5'RACE template switching, a step that put in a universal primer site and UMIs. A single record per CDR3 protein comes from TCRdb applying MiXCR to the 5' RACE reads. Of hundreds of thousands of distinct CDR3 sequences in the sample, around 13% were seen once. Sequenced material: CD4+ T cells sorted from PBMCs, taken 15 days after the yellow fever booster vaccination. The TCR sequence derives from a man aged 18 to 30 who received the YFV17D yellow fever vaccine. The gene calls are TRBV18 and TRBJ1-1; D is uncertain. CDR3 sequence (DNA): TGTGCCAGCTCACCATTGGTTGACACTGAAGCTTTCTTT. It translates to CASSPLVDTEAFF.